This passage covers 32 T cell receptor beta chains from one sample sequenced in a study of technical replicates of blood from a handful of donors. Clones were read by immunoSEQ multiplex PCR, and TCRdb kept only the in-frame ones, dropping some. Here the sample spans tens of thousands of clones, 95% to 97% being singletons. Sequenced input: T cells isolated from PBMCs. The receptor source for this set is a human donor in good health.

The chain employs TRBV29-1 and TRBJ1-1; D possibly corresponds to TRBD1 (5 bases). The CDR3 sequence is 12 residues long. Germline V gene sequence: CDR1 SQVTM, CDR2 ANQGSEA. V dropped 3 bases and J dropped 3 bases, with 8 bases sitting between them. CDR3 amino acids: CSVDRGYTEAFF. For the CDR3, the DNA is TGCAGCGTTGATAGGGGTTACACTGAAGCTTTCTTT.

The CDR3 nucleotides are TGTGCCAGCTCACCGATCGCGGGAGCGGCCGGGGAGCTGTTTTTT. Translation: CASSPIAGAAGELFF. The chain is built from TRBV18 and TRBJ2-2; 7 nucleotides match TRBD2. V lost 3 bases to trimming and J lost 6 bases; unmatched junction nucleotides: 7. Germline assignment: CDR1 KGHSH and CDR2 LQKENI. The CDR3 runs 15 residues.

The V call is TRBV27, the J call TRBJ1-4; a possible D gene is TRBD1 (6 bases). V lost 0 bases and J lost 0, with 17 bases in between. Germline V gene data show CDR1 as MNHEY and CDR2 as SMNVEV (reference sequence). This CDR3 region has 19 residues. The CDR3, as DNA: TGTGCCAGCAGTTTATCGTGGCAGGGGCCCCTCTCAACTAATGAAAAACTGTTTTTT. Amino acid sequence: CASSLSWQGPLSTNEKLFF.

The CDR3 loop reads CASSLEGSFTEQYF. The CDR3 DNA reads TGTGCCAGCAGCTTAGAGGGGTCGTTTACGGAGCAGTACTTC. The rearrangement uses TRBV7-9 and TRBJ2-7; the D gene is possibly TRBD1 (5 bases). Germline assignment: CDR1 SEHNR and CDR2 FQNEAQ (reference sequence). Trimming took off 1 base at V and 7 bases at J, with 14 bases between the two ends. This CDR3 is 14 amino acids long.

The chain joins TRBV4-3 to TRBJ1-1; 10 nucleotides line up with TRBD1. This CDR3 contains 15 residues. Germline CDR1 and CDR2: LGHNA and YSLEER. The trim removed 4 bases at V and 6 bases at J, leaving 8 bases unmatched. This CDR3 is CASSPFGTGDPEAFF. CDR3 DNA: TGCGCCAGCAGCCCGTTCGGGACAGGGGATCCTGAAGCTTTCTTT.

The chain joins TRBV30 to TRBJ2-1, with 7 bases matching TRBD2. V lost 2 bases to trimming and J lost 1 base; unmatched junction nucleotides: 5. The CDR3 totals 15 residues. Germline CDR1 GTSNPN, CDR2 SVGIG (reference sequence). The CDR3 region has the DNA TGTGCCTGGAGTCACGGGAGGATATCCTACAATGAGCAGTTCTTC. This sequence encodes CAWSHGRISYNEQFF.

This clone is a singleton in its sample. This rearrangement joins TRBV10-3 to TRBJ2-3, with 8 bases fitting TRBD2. CDR1 and CDR2 (germline): ENHRY, SYGVKD. V trimming: 11 bases; J trimming: 4 bases; junction bases outside the gene matches: 8. The CDR3 spans 13 residues. CDR3 protein: CASQSGSADTQYF. Written as DNA, the CDR3 is TGTGCCTCTCAAAGCGGGAGTGCAGATACGCAGTATTTT.

The gene calls are TRBV29-1 and TRBJ2-7, with D hard to call. V lost 5 bases to trimming and J lost 0 bases, with 11 bases between them. The CDR3 contains 13 residues. Germline V gene data show CDR1 as SQVTM and CDR2 as ANQGSEA. The CDR3 spells CSVIGESSYEQYF. The CDR3 nucleotides are TGCAGCGTTATCGGTGAAAGCTCCTACGAGCAGTACTTC.

In this sample, this clone turned up once. CDR3 loop: CASSLGHQPQHF. In nucleotides, the CDR3 is TGTGCCAGCAGCTTAGGACACCAGCCCCAGCATTTT. This chain connects TRBV7-9 to TRBJ1-5; D remains unclear. V was pared by 1 base and J by 7 bases, with 5 bases between. Germline assignment: CDR1 SEHNR and CDR2 FQNEAQ (reference sequence). This CDR3 is 12 amino acids long.

CDR3 in DNA: TGTGCCAGCAGCTGGAGGTCCGAGCAGTACTTC. As protein: CASSWRSEQYF. The chain recombines TRBV2 with TRBJ2-7; possible D gene TRBD2, 5 bases. The CDR3 is made up of 11 amino acids. Trimming removed 6 bases at V and 6 bases at J, with 9 bases between. Germline V lookup: CDR1 SNHLY, CDR2 FYNNEI. The full variable domain, in which reference TRBV2 and TRBJ2-7 provide the parts outside the CDR3, is EPEVTQTPSHQVTQMGQEVILRCVPISNHLYFYWYRQILGQKVEFLVSFYNNEISEKSEIFDDQFSVERPDGSNFTLKIRSTKLEDSAMYFCASSWRSEQYFGPGTRLTVT.

CDR3 amino acids: CASSVEASGAVTGGELFF. The CDR3 DNA reads TGTGCCAGCAGCGTAGAGGCAAGTGGGGCGGTGACTGGCGGGGAGCTGTTTTTT. The chain carries TRBV9 and TRBJ2-2, with a possible D match to TRBD1 (5 bases). V shed 0 bases and J shed 7 bases, with 22 bases lying between them. CDR3 length equals 18 residues. Germline loops: CDR1 SGDLS, CDR2 YYNGEE. Full variable domain (outside the CDR3, taken from reference TRBV9 and TRBJ2-2): DSGVTQTPKHLITATGQRVTLRCSPRSGDLSVYWYQQSLDQGLQFLIQYYNGEERAKGNILERFSAQQFPDLHSELNLSSLELGDSALYFCASSVEASGAVTGGELFFGEGSRLTVL.

This chain uses TRBV5-1 with TRBJ2-5; 7 nucleotides align to TRBD2. V shed 0 bases, J shed 2 bases, and the junction held 10 bases outside the gene matches. CDR1 and CDR2 (germline): SGHRS, YFSETQ. The CDR3 length is 17 residues. The CDR3 is CASSLALVGGGQETQYF. DNA for the CDR3: TGCGCCAGCAGCTTGGCCTTGGTGGGCGGGGGACAAGAGACCCAGTACTTC. Full variable domain (outside the CDR3, taken from reference TRBV5-1 and TRBJ2-5): KAGVTQTPRYLIKTRGQQVTLSCSPISGHRSVSWYQQTPGQGLQFLFEYFSETQRNKGNFPGRFSGRQFSNSRSEMNVSTLELGDSALYLCASSLALVGGGQETQYFGPGTRLLVL.

The chain has TRBV28 and TRBJ1-4; no definite D call. V was clipped by 1 base and J by 0 bases, with 21 bases between them. Germline V gives CDR1 MDHEN, CDR2 SYDVKM. The CDR3 is 20 residues long. For the CDR3, the DNA is TGTGCCAGCAGTTTATACCTCGGGTACCTAAGAGAAGCAACTAATGAAAAACTGTTTTTT. Its translation: CASSLYLGYLREATNEKLFF.

The chain recombines TRBV7-8 with TRBJ2-7, with 12 bases lining up with TRBD2. Germline CDR1 is SGHVS and CDR2 is FQNEAQ. CDR3 length: 18 residues. The junction had 12 bases not matched to a gene; V was cut back by 5 bases and J by 1 base. The CDR3 nucleotides are TGTGCCAGCAGCCCTAGGACTAGCGGGGATAGTAGTTCCTACGAGCAGTACTTC. Translated, it gives CASSPRTSGDSSSYEQYF.

The chain joins TRBV9 to TRBJ2-2; D unclear. Trimming pared 1 base from V and 3 bases from J, leaving 7 bases between. The CDR3 loop spans 14 amino acids. Germline CDR1 is SGDLS and CDR2 is YYNGEE. CDR3: CASSVRVYTGELFF. The CDR3, as DNA: TGTGCCAGCAGCGTACGGGTCTACACCGGGGAGCTGTTTTTT.

The V call is TRBV7-8, the J call TRBJ1-2, with TRBD1 as a possible D gene (6 bases). The ends were cut back, 1 base at V and 4 bases at J, with 10 bases in the middle. CDR1 and CDR2 (germline): SGHVS, FQNEAQ. The CDR3 is 14 amino acids. The DNA for the CDR3 is TGTGCCAGCAGCTTAGTTGGGGGCTCCTATGGCTACACCTTC. Its protein is CASSLVGGSYGYTF.

This chain uses TRBV19 with TRBJ2-1, with D unclear. The CDR3 runs 13 residues. Trimming took off 9 bases at V and 3 bases at J, with 12 bases between the two ends. Germline V lookup: CDR1 LNHDA, CDR2 SQIVND (reference sequence). This chain's CDR3 is CASCVYGYNEQFF. CDR3 nucleotide sequence: TGTGCCAGCTGCGTTTACGGCTACAATGAGCAGTTCTTC.

The J gene is TRBJ2-7, the V gene TRBV7-9; perhaps TRBD1 as D (5 bases). Trimming pared 4 bases from V and 3 bases from J, leaving 7 bases between. CDR1 is SEHNR, CDR2 FQNEAQ, per germline (reference sequence). This CDR3 contains 12 residues. The CDR3 DNA sequence: TGTGCCAGCAGCTCGACAGTCTACGAGCAGTACTTC. It codes for CASSSTVYEQYF.

The rearrangement links TRBV7-8 to TRBJ1-5, with TRBD1 identical over 10 bases. V trimming: 5 bases; J trimming: 5 bases; junction bases outside the gene matches: 9. Looked up from germline, CDR1 is SGHVS and CDR2 is FQNEAQ. The CDR3 consists of 16 residues. The chain's CDR3 is CASSPARQGADQPQHF. CDR3 bases: TGTGCCAGCAGCCCGGCCCGACAGGGGGCGGATCAGCCCCAGCATTTT.

V is TRBV10-3 and J is TRBJ1-5, with D maybe TRBD1 (6 bases). Germline CDR1 reads ENHRY; CDR2 reads SYGVKD. Trimming removed 6 bases at V and 7 bases at J, with 13 bases between. The CDR3 has 13 amino acids. CDR3 sequence (DNA): TGTGCCATCAGGGGAACAGGGCTGCAGCCCCAGCATTTT. It encodes CAIRGTGLQPQHF.

The rearrangement uses TRBV6-5 and TRBJ2-3; TRBD1 is a possible D gene (6 bases). The CDR3 length is 13 residues. Germline V CDR1 and CDR2: MNHEY, SVGAGI. V gave up 4 bases and J gave up 10 bases, with 15 bases separating them. CDR3 residues: CASSSSIRGSQYF. CDR3 nucleotides: TGTGCCAGCAGTTCGTCAATCAGGGGTTCGCAGTATTTT.

The chain uses TRBV7-8 and TRBJ2-5; tentative D call: TRBD1 (7 bases). The CDR3 contains 18 residues. V lost 3 bases, J lost 4 bases, and 24 bases lay in between. Germline-derived CDR1 and CDR2 are SGHVS and FQNEAQ. CDR3 in amino acids: CASSLFPDRRGPGETQYF. In DNA form, the CDR3 reads TGTGCCAGCAGCTTGTTCCCGGACAGGAGGGGGCCTGGAGAGACCCAGTACTTC.

This chain connects TRBV14 to TRBJ2-2; D not certain. The CDR3 is 14 residues long. Germline V gene lookup returns CDR1 SGHDN and CDR2 FVKESK. Trimming removed 2 bases from V and 5 bases from J, with 9 bases in between. The CDR3 region is CASSQYFTTGELFF. The DNA for the CDR3 is TGTGCCAGCAGCCAATACTTTACGACCGGGGAGCTGTTTTTT. Complete variable domain (other parts from reference TRBV14 and TRBJ2-2): EAGVTQFPSHSVIEKGQTVTLRCDPISGHDNLYWYRRVMGKEIKFLLHFVKESKQDESGMPNNRFLAERTGGTYSTLKVQPAELEDSGVYFCASSQYFTTGELFFGEGSRLTVL.

This sequence joins TRBV28 and TRBJ2-2, with D possibly TRBD1 on 6 matching bases. The CDR3 extends over 16 amino acids. CDR1 and CDR2 (germline): MDHEN, SYDVKM. The V end was cut by 3 bases, the J end by 2 bases, with 13 bases between. The CDR3 protein is CASSFWLGGNTGELFF. The CDR3 DNA is TGTGCCAGCAGTTTCTGGTTAGGGGGTAACACCGGGGAGCTGTTTTTT.

The rearrangement links TRBV29-1 to TRBJ2-1, with TRBD2 matching 10 bases. The germline V gene has CDR1 SQVTM and CDR2 ANQGSEA. The CDR3 contains 14 residues. The ends lost 6 bases at V and 9 bases at J; junction bases unmatched: 11. The CDR3 DNA follows: TGCAGCGTGGGGGCTAGCGGGAGTCCGGCTGAGCAGTTCTTC. It encodes CSVGASGSPAEQFF.

This clone was seen more than once but under ten times. The chain couples TRBV19 to TRBJ2-2, with no clear D. Per germline, CDR1 LNHDA and CDR2 SQIVND (reference sequence). V lost 8 bases and J 5 bases, leaving 15 bases between the germline ends. This CDR3 comprises 14 residues. The CDR3 region is CASERASITGELFF. In DNA, the CDR3 is TGTGCCAGTGAACGAGCTAGTATAACCGGGGAGCTGTTTTTT.

The chain has TRBV18 and TRBJ2-2; tentatively, D is TRBD2 (6 bases). From germline, CDR1 is KGHSH and CDR2 LQKENI. The CDR3 totals 14 residues. Deletions cut 10 bases from V and 3 bases from J, with 15 bases between. CDR3 coding DNA: TGTGCCACAGACCGGGCTAGCGACACCGGGGAGCTGTTTTTT. Its protein is CATDRASDTGELFF. Looking up the rest from reference TRBV18 and TRBJ2-2 gives the full variable domain: NAGVMQNPRHLVRRRGQEARLRCSPMKGHSHVYWYRQLPEEGLKFMVYLQKENIIDESGMPKERFSAEFPKEGPSILRIQQVVRGDSAAYFCATDRASDTGELFFGEGSRLTVL.

The V gene is TRBV6-5, the J gene TRBJ1-1, with D uncertain. Trimming left V 4 bases short and J 3 bases short, with 9 bases between. Germline values: CDR1 MNHEY, CDR2 SVGAGI. The CDR3 runs to 13 residues. The CDR3: CASSWAIDTEAFF. CDR3 DNA: TGTGCCAGCAGTTGGGCCATCGACACTGAAGCTTTCTTT.

CDR3 amino acids: CASSLAGLAGGLRITYEQYF. The CDR3 region has the DNA TGTGCCAGCAGCTTAGCAGGACTAGCGGGAGGGCTTAGAATTACTTACGAGCAGTACTTC. The chain links TRBV7-8 to TRBJ2-7, with TRBD2 identical over 15 bases. The junction had 13 bases not matched to a gene; V was cut back by 0 bases and J by 4 bases. CDR1 is SGHVS and CDR2 is FQNEAQ in the germline V gene. The CDR3 covers 20 residues. Complete variable domain (other parts from reference TRBV7-8 and TRBJ2-7): GAGVSQSPRYKVAKRGQDVALRCDPISGHVSLFWYQQALGQGPEFLTYFQNEAQLDKSGLPSDRFFAERPEGSVSTLKIQRTQQEDSAVYLCASSLAGLAGGLRITYEQYFGPGTRLTVT.

In this sample, this clone turned up once. The gene calls are TRBV2 and TRBJ1-2; 7 positions agree with TRBD1. CDR1 is SNHLY and CDR2 is FYNNEI in the germline V gene. The ends lost 11 bases at V and 2 bases at J; junction bases unmatched: 14. This CDR3 is 15 amino acids long. The CDR3 coding sequence is TGTGCCCTATTGCCCCGGGACAGTCCGAACTATGGCTACACCTTC. Its protein product is CALLPRDSPNYGYTF.

This clone appeared once. The chain uses TRBV19 and TRBJ2-5; D might be TRBD2 (6 bases). Deletions cut 3 bases from V and 5 bases from J, with 10 bases between. Per germline, CDR1 LNHDA and CDR2 SQIVND (reference sequence). The CDR3 has 13 amino acids. This CDR3 is CASSIVGSETQYF. CDR3 nucleotide sequence: TGTGCCAGTAGTATCGTCGGGAGTGAGACCCAGTACTTC.

This chain connects TRBV2 to TRBJ1-2; no definite D call. CDR1 is SNHLY, CDR2 FYNNEI, per germline. V was cut by 0 bases and J by 1 base, with 15 bases left in between. This CDR3 is 17 amino acids long. The CDR3 DNA follows: TGTGCCAGCAGTGAAGCCCGGCAGGAGGCGGGTAACTATGGCTACACCTTC. It specifies CASSEARQEAGNYGYTF.